This T cell receptor beta chain was retrieved from a study of T cells in pancreatic ductal adenocarcinoma. Profiled with immunoSEQ multiplex PCR; TCRdb holds only in-frame clones, not every one. The sample has 30,000 or so clones, around 90% seen once; the top ten hold roughly 2%. No neoadjuvant therapy was given to the selected pancreatic ductal adenocarcinoma patients before their surgery. This clone was seen a single time. What it recognizes is unknown. Germline V gene lookup returns CDR1 MNHEY and CDR2 SMNVEV (reference sequence). The CDR3 contains 15 residues. V lost 5 bases and J lost 8, with 21 bases in between. Whole-study findings and limits: Results skew toward the minority of patients with early-stage disease. Comparisons of tumor and blood clonality may show falsely lower tumor diversity. Mean clonality was approximately 0.1 in tumors and roughly 0.068 in blood, not significantly different. Tumor samples had fewer productive templates and around 7.2-fold fewer unique clonotypes than blood.

Sequencing was performed on PBMCs. The clonotype comes from a human donor with pancreatic ductal adenocarcinoma. This chain links TRBV27 with TRBJ1-2; D is uncertain. CDR3 nucleotides: TGTGCCAGCAGTCTAACCCAGTCGGGAAGTAGGGGCTACACCTTC. This codes for CASSLTQSGSRGYTF.